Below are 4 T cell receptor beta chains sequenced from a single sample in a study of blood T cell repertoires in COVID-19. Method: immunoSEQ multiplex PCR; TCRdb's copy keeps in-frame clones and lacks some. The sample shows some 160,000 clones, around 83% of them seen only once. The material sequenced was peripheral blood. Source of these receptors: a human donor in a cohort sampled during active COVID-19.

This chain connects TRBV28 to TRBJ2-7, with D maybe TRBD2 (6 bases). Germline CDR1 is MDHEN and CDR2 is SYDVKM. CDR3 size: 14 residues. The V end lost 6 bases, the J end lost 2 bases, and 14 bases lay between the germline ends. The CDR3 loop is CASSRSGGAYEQYF. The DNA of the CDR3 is TGTGCCAGCAGCCGTTCGGGCGGGGCCTACGAGCAGTACTTC.

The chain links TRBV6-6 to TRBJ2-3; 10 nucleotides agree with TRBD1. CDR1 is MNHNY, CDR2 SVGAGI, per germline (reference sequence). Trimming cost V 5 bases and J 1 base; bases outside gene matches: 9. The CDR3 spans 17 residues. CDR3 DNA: TGTGCCAGCAGTCTGGGACAGGGGAAGGTTGGCACAGATACGCAGTATTTT. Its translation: CASSLGQGKVGTDTQYF.

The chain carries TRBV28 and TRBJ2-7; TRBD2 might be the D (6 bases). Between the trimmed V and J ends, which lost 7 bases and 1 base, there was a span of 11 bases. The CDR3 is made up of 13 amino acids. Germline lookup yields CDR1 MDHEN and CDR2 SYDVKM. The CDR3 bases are TGTGCCAGCACCTTGGGGGGTTCCTACGAGCAGTACTTC. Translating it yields CASTLGGSYEQYF.

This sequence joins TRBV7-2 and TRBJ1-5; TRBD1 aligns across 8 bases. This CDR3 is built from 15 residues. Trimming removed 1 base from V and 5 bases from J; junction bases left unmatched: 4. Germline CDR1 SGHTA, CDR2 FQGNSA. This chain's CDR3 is CASSLVQGEDQPQHF. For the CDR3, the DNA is TGTGCCAGCAGCTTAGTACAGGGGGAGGATCAGCCCCAGCATTTT.